What follows are 13 T cell receptor beta chains derived from one specimen sequenced in a study of cytomegalovirus exposure and HLA in healthy donors. The PCR ran on 60 Vbeta and 13 Jbeta primers. Assay: immunoSEQ multiplex PCR; the TCRdb copy retains only in-frame clones and omits some. This table holds tens of thousands of clones. Specimen: PBMCs. Receptors were obtained from a woman aged 60 to 75 in good health and CMV-seronegative.

A remark on this clone: The junction shows a germline mismatch at one end, possibly a read error. Additional DNA sequences in this sample encode the identical CDR3. The chain combines TRBV15 with TRBJ1-1; possible D gene TRBD1, 6 bases. The CDR3 consists of 20 residues. Germline V gives CDR1 LNHNV, CDR2 YYDKDF (reference sequence). The chain's CDR3 is CATSRGLGAGIGQTNTEAFF. CDR3 nucleotides: TGTGCCACCAGCAGAGGGTTAGGCGCGGGTATCGGACAGACGAACACTGAGGCTTTCTTT.

The chain has TRBV5-4 and TRBJ1-2; 11 positions match TRBD1. The CDR3 is 15 residues long. CDR1 SGHNT and CDR2 YYREEE come from the germline V gene (reference sequence). Trimming took 5 bases from V and 5 from J; bases not matched to a gene: 8. The CDR3 sequence: CASSLGQGATYGYTF. The CDR3 DNA reads TGTGCCAGCAGTCTAGGACAGGGGGCGACGTATGGCTACACCTTC. Supplemented by reference TRBV5-4 and TRBJ1-2, the full variable domain reads ETGVTQSPTHLIKTRGQQVTLRCSSQSGHNTVSWYQQALGQGPQFIFQYYREEENGRGNFPPRFSGLQFPNYSSELNVNALELDDSALYLCASSLGQGATYGYTFGSGTRLTVV.

About this clone: At one end the junction does not follow the germline gene, possibly because of a read error. The chain links TRBV7-7 to TRBJ2-3; 10 nucleotides agree with TRBD2. The CDR3 extends over 15 amino acids. The germline CDR1 and CDR2 sequences are SSHAT and FNYEAQ (reference sequence). The CDR3 here is CASSLGLALTDTQYF. CDR3 in DNA: TGTGCTAGCAGCCTGGGACTAGCGTTAACAGATACGCAGTATTTT.

The chain joins TRBV7-2 to TRBJ2-5, with TRBD2 matching 7 bases. V lost 3 bases, J lost 1 base, and 8 bases stayed unmatched. The CDR3 sequence is 16 residues long. CDR1 and CDR2 from the germline V gene are SGHTA and FQGNSA. CDR3 sequence reads: CASSLISSGLQETQYF. CDR3 nucleotide sequence: TGTGCCAGCAGCTTGATCAGTAGCGGGCTCCAAGAGACCCAGTACTTC. Variable domain in full (rest from reference TRBV7-2 and TRBJ2-5): GAGVSQSPSNKVTEKGKDVELRCDPISGHTALYWYRQSLGQGLEFLIYFQGNSAPDKSGLPSDRFSAERTGGSVSTLTIQRTQQEDSAVYLCASSLISSGLQETQYFGPGTRLLVL.

This rearrangement joins TRBV2 to TRBJ1-1; 8 positions agree with TRBD1. Germline lookup yields CDR1 SNHLY and CDR2 FYNNEI. The CDR3 is 15 amino acids. Trimming cost V 8 bases and J 0 bases; bases outside gene matches: 8. The CDR3 DNA follows: TGTGCCAGCCGTCGGCAGGGGGCCATGAACACTGAAGCTTTCTTT. As protein: CASRRQGAMNTEAFF.

The J gene is TRBJ1-1, the V gene TRBV7-9; D possibly corresponds to TRBD1 (5 bases). Germline V gives CDR1 SEHNR, CDR2 FQNEAQ (reference sequence). The ends were cut back, 2 bases at V and 4 bases at J, with 8 bases in the middle. This CDR3 comprises 13 residues. Here the CDR3 reads CASSLQGPTEAFF. For the CDR3, the DNA is TGTGCCAGCAGCTTACAGGGTCCCACTGAAGCTTTCTTT. The full variable domain, in which reference TRBV7-9 and TRBJ1-1 provide the parts outside the CDR3, is DTGVSQNPRHKITKRGQNVTFRCDPISEHNRLYWYRQTLGQGPEFLTYFQNEAQLEKSRLLSDRFSAERPKGSFSTLEIQRTEQGDSAMYLCASSLQGPTEAFFGQGTRLTVV.

V and J are TRBV6-1 and TRBJ1-1; D is possibly TRBD1 (5 bases). Germline CDR1 is MNHNS and CDR2 is SASEGT. Trimming took off 6 bases at V and 1 base at J, with 15 bases between the two ends. The CDR3 has 15 residues. CDR3 DNA: TGTGCCAGCAGGGTCCAGGACACCCAGAACACTGAAGCTTTCTTT. This translates into CASRVQDTQNTEAFF.

The chain joins TRBV7-2 to TRBJ2-5, with 7 positions matching TRBD2. CDR1 and CDR2 (germline): SGHTA, FQGNSA. V dropped 5 bases and J dropped 2; count of bases not matched to a gene: 5. The CDR3 is 14 residues long. CDR3 protein: CASSQRDGQETQYF. DNA of the CDR3: TGTGCCAGCAGCCAGCGGGACGGGCAAGAGACCCAGTACTTC.

This chain uses TRBV19 with TRBJ2-2, with D possibly TRBD2 on 6 matching bases. The CDR3 totals 14 residues. V dropped 10 bases and J dropped 3 bases, with 15 bases sitting between them. Germline values: CDR1 LNHDA, CDR2 SQIVND (reference sequence). The CDR3 here is CATQRGSDTGELFF. The CDR3 region has the DNA TGTGCCACCCAACGGGGGAGTGACACCGGGGAGCTGTTTTTT. The full variable domain, rest sourced from reference TRBV19 and TRBJ2-2, is DGGITQSPKYLFRKEGQNVTLSCEQNLNHDAMYWYRQDPGQGLRLIYYSQIVNDFQKGDIAEGYSVSREKKESFPLTVTSAQKNPTAFYLCATQRGSDTGELFFGEGSRLTVL.

The rearrangement links TRBV7-9 to TRBJ2-1, with TRBD2 matching 10 bases. CDR3 length equals 15 residues. Germline CDR1 is SEHNR and CDR2 is FQNEAQ (reference sequence). V was pared by 2 bases and J by 4 bases, with 2 bases of the junction left unmatched. The CDR3 protein is CASSLIAGGYNEQFF. The CDR3 region has the DNA TGTGCCAGCAGCTTAATAGCGGGAGGTTACAATGAGCAGTTCTTC.

The J gene is TRBJ1-2, the V gene TRBV28, with 9 bases lining up with TRBD1. V shed 9 bases, J shed 3 bases, and the junction held 5 bases outside the gene matches. The CDR3 length is 13 residues. The V gene's germline CDR1 is MDHEN and CDR2 SYDVKM. CDR3 protein: CARQGAFDYGYTF. Written as DNA, the CDR3 is TGTGCCAGACAGGGGGCTTTCGACTATGGCTACACCTTC.

The rearrangement uses TRBV5-6 and TRBJ2-1; TRBD2 is a possible D gene (5 bases). This CDR3 region has 12 residues. V was pared by 4 bases and J by 7 bases, with 9 bases between. Per the germline V gene, CDR1 is SGHDT and CDR2 is YYEEEE. CDR3 residues: CASSGLNNEQFF. The CDR3 nucleotides are TGTGCCAGCAGCGGACTGAATAATGAGCAGTTCTTC.

The rearrangement uses TRBV29-1 and TRBJ2-7, with D maybe TRBD1 (6 bases). The CDR3 is made up of 14 amino acids. Germline V gene data show CDR1 as SQVTM and CDR2 as ANQGSEA. Trimming shortened V by 4 bases and J by 6 bases, and 19 bases separated the two germline ends. CDR3 in DNA: TGCAGCGTTGCCCCCCAGGGGTCCTCCACCGAGCAGTACTTC. Translated, it gives CSVAPQGSSTEQYF.